The 12 T cell receptor beta chains presented below share a single source sample, sequenced in a study of OX40 agonist ivuxolimab in advanced cancers. Sequencing was performed with immunoSEQ multiplex PCR; in TCRdb, only in-frame clones are kept and a portion is missing. The sample lists approximately 88,000 clones, 70% to 90% seen once, with about 0.28% in the top ten. The sequences come from CD4+ or CD8+ T cells sorted from blood, collected in a trial of the OX40 agonist ivuxolimab. The receptors originated from an adult with an advanced solid tumor such as melanoma, head and neck, liver or kidney cancer.

V gene TRBV5-6 combines with J gene TRBJ2-5; perhaps TRBD1 as D (5 bases). Trimming pared 1 base from V and 5 bases from J, leaving 15 bases between. From germline, CDR1 is SGHDT and CDR2 YYEEEE. The CDR3 runs 15 residues. CDR3 amino acids: CASSLRVQGIETQYF. CDR3 bases: TGTGCCAGCAGCTTGCGGGTGCAGGGTATTGAGACCCAGTACTTC.

The chain is built from TRBV28 and TRBJ2-7; 12 bases fit TRBD2. The germline CDR1 and CDR2 sequences are MDHEN and SYDVKM. The V gene end was trimmed by 3 bases and the J gene end by 4 bases; junction bases not matched to a gene: 10. The CDR3 consists of 17 residues. This CDR3 is CASSFATSGGPGYEQYF. For the CDR3, the DNA is TGTGCCAGCAGTTTCGCTACTAGCGGGGGGCCGGGTTACGAGCAGTACTTC.

This clone was observed a single time. This chain joins TRBV7-9 and TRBJ2-7; D possibly corresponds to TRBD1 (6 bases). The CDR3 consists of 15 residues. Trimming removed 5 bases at V and 2 bases at J, with 16 bases between. Germline V gene sequence: CDR1 SEHNR, CDR2 FQNEAQ (reference sequence). The CDR3 reads CASSDRSGTPYEQYF. The DNA of the CDR3 is TGTGCCAGCAGCGATAGATCCGGGACACCCTACGAGCAGTACTTC.

A word on this clone: The sample contains more than one DNA sequence encoding this CDR3. The CDR3, as DNA: TGTGCCAGCTCACCCTGGGCAGGTGATAACTATGGCTACACCTTC. Its protein is CASSPWAGDNYGYTF. The chain couples TRBV18 to TRBJ1-2; D not certain. CDR3 length: 15 amino acids. Trimming left V 3 bases short and J 1 base short, with 12 bases between. In germline, CDR1 is KGHSH, CDR2 LQKENI.

The chain carries TRBV5-1 and TRBJ1-3; TRBD1 matches at 9 bases. The junction had 4 bases not matched to a gene; V was cut back by 5 bases and J by 4 bases. The CDR3 spans 14 residues. CDR1 is SGHRS, CDR2 YFSETQ, per germline. Here the CDR3 reads CASRPGTGGNTIYF. The DNA of the CDR3 is TGCGCCAGCAGACCCGGGACAGGGGGAAACACCATATATTTT. Full variable domain (remainder filled in from reference TRBV5-1 and TRBJ1-3): KAGVTQTPRYLIKTRGQQVTLSCSPISGHRSVSWYQQTPGQGLQFLFEYFSETQRNKGNFPGRFSGRQFSNSRSEMNVSTLELGDSALYLCASRPGTGGNTIYFGEGSWLTVV.

This chain uses TRBV11-2 with TRBJ2-3, with TRBD2 as a possible D gene (7 bases). The CDR3 runs 14 residues. Germline loops: CDR1 SGHAT, CDR2 FQNNGV. V lost 3 bases to trimming and J lost 5 bases, with 12 bases between them. Here the CDR3 reads CASSFAGEGDTQYF. In DNA form, the CDR3 reads TGTGCCAGCAGCTTCGCAGGGGAGGGAGATACGCAGTATTTT. Full variable domain (outside the CDR3, taken from reference TRBV11-2 and TRBJ2-3): EAGVAQSPRYKIIEKRQSVAFWCNPISGHATLYWYQQILGQGPKLLIQFQNNGVVDDSQLPKDRFSAERLKGVDSTLKIQPAKLEDSAVYLCASSFAGEGDTQYFGPGTRLTVL.

This clone is a singleton in its sample. The V and J genes are TRBV27 and TRBJ1-5; D is perhaps TRBD1 (5 bases). V was cut by 5 bases and J by 9 bases, with 11 bases left in between. The CDR3 contains 12 residues. The germline gives CDR1 MNHEY, CDR2 SMNVEV (reference sequence). CDR3 nucleotide sequence: TGTGCCAGCAGTCTAGCGGGGGGGCCCCAGCATTTT. Amino acids: CASSLAGGPQHF.

This chain links TRBV7-3 with TRBJ1-2; 7 nucleotides align to TRBD1. CDR1 and CDR2 from the germline V gene are SGHTA and FQGTGA. The CDR3 spans 15 residues. V was clipped by 2 bases and J by 0 bases; unmatched bases: 3. CDR3 sequence reads: CASSLGTASNYGYTF. CDR3 DNA: TGTGCCAGCAGCTTAGGGACAGCTTCTAACTATGGCTACACCTTC.

In this sample, this clone turned up once. The chain is built from TRBV19 and TRBJ2-3; D gene unclear. Germline CDR1 is LNHDA and CDR2 is SQIVND (reference sequence). V was shortened by 7 bases and J by 6 bases, with 14 bases between the two germline ends. The CDR3 loop spans 13 amino acids. Written as DNA, the CDR3 is TGTGCCAGTAAGAACGGCCCCGAGGATACGCAGTATTTT. Translated: CASKNGPEDTQYF.

V usage is TRBV19 and J usage is TRBJ2-7, with D unclear. This CDR3 spans 11 amino acids. V was trimmed by 8 bases and J by 7 bases, leaving 12 bases between them. Per the germline V gene, CDR1 is LNHDA and CDR2 is SQIVND (reference sequence). This CDR3 reads CASGPQEEQYF. In nucleotides, the CDR3 is TGTGCCAGTGGCCCCCAGGAGGAGCAGTACTTC.

The CDR3 DNA reads TGTGCCAGCAGCTTTAACAGTCAAGAGACCCAGTACTTC. Protein sequence: CASSFNSQETQYF. The chain employs TRBV5-4 and TRBJ2-5; D uncertain. V was shortened by 2 bases and J by 2 bases, with 7 bases between the two germline ends. This CDR3 spans 13 amino acids. CDR1 is SGHNT and CDR2 is YYREEE in the germline V gene (reference sequence). The full variable domain, its missing parts supplied by reference TRBV5-4 and TRBJ2-5, is ETGVTQSPTHLIKTRGQQVTLRCSSQSGHNTVSWYQQALGQGPQFIFQYYREEENGRGNFPPRFSGLQFPNYSSELNVNALELDDSALYLCASSFNSQETQYFGPGTRLLVL.

For the CDR3, the DNA is TGTGCCATAATCCCATCGGAAGAGACCCAGTACTTC. This encodes CAIIPSEETQYF. The chain recombines TRBV2 with TRBJ2-5; no reliable D call. V was shortened by 10 bases and J by 3 bases, with 12 bases between the two germline ends. This CDR3 contains 12 residues. Germline V gives CDR1 SNHLY, CDR2 FYNNEI.